The present T cell receptor beta chain was sequenced within a study of immune cell composition in non-small cell lung cancer. Across the study: Most cases were lung adenocarcinoma or squamous cell carcinoma. Overall study findings and caveats: Squamous carcinomas (approximately 80%) more often had tumour-associated clones >0.5% than adenocarcinomas (approximately 35%).

Normal lung was sampled as far from the tumour as possible, at least 3 cm. The method was immunoSEQ multiplex PCR; TCRdb's version includes in-frame clones alone and lacks a portion of them. The sample consists of more than 3,500 clones, about 72% of them appearing once. The CDR3 consists of 13 residues. Germline CDR1 MRHNA, CDR2 SNTAGT. V was clipped by 3 bases and J by 5 bases, with 8 bases between them. A remark on this clone: The antigen remains undetermined.

The chain combines TRBV6-4 with TRBJ2-1; unclear D gene. The sample was non-adjacent lung tissue. The TCR was taken from a human donor with non-small cell lung cancer. CDR3 in amino acids: CASSEDGHNEQFF. The DNA for the CDR3 is TGTGCCAGCAGTGAAGACGGCCACAATGAGCAGTTCTTC.